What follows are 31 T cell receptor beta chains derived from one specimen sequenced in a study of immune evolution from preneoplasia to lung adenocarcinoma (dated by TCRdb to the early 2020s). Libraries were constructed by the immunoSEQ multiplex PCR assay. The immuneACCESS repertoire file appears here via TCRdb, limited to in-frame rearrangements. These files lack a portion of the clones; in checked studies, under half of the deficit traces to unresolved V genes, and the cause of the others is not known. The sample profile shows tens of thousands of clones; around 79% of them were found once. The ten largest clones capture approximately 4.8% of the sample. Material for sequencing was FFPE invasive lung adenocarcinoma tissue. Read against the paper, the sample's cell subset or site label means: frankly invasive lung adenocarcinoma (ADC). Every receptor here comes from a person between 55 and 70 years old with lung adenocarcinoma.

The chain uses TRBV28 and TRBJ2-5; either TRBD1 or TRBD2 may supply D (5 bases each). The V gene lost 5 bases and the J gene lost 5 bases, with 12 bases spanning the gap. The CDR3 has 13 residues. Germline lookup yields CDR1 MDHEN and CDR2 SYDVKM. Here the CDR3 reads CASSPGSRETQYF. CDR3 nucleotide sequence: TGTGCCAGCAGTCCAGGGAGTCGGGAGACCCAGTACTTC.

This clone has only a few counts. The CDR3 bases are TGTGCCAGCAGTTTAAGTGGGAGGGCCTCCTACGAGCAGTACTTC. Translating it yields CASSLSGRASYEQYF. The V and J genes are TRBV27 and TRBJ2-7; 7 bases map to TRBD2. The V gene's germline CDR1 is MNHEY and CDR2 SMNVEV (reference sequence). V lost 2 bases, J lost 0 bases, and 4 bases stayed unmatched. CDR3 length equals 15 residues.

In DNA, the CDR3 is TGTGCCAGCAGCGGACTAGCCGCCTACGAGCAGTACTTC. Translated, it gives CASSGLAAYEQYF. V gene TRBV7-8 combines with J gene TRBJ2-7; TRBD2 aligns across 8 bases. Germline CDR1 reads SGHVS; CDR2 reads FQNEAQ. The CDR3 totals 13 residues. V shed 5 bases, J shed 2 bases, and the junction held 2 bases outside the gene matches.

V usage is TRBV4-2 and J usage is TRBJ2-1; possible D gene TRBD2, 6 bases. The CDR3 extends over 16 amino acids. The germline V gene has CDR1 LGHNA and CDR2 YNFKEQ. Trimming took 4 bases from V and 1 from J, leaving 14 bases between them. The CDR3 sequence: CASSLVGTFSYNEQFF. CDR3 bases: TGTGCCAGCAGCCTGGTCGGGACTTTTTCCTACAATGAGCAGTTCTTC.

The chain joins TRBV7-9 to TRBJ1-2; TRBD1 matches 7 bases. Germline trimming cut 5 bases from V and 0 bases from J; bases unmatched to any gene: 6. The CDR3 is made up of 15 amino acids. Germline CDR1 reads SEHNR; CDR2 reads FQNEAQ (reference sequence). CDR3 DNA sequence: TGTGCCAGCAGCGGGGGGGACAGATCTAACTATGGCTACACCTTC. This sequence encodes CASSGGDRSNYGYTF. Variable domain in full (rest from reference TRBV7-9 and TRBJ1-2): DTGVSQNPRHKITKRGQNVTFRCDPISEHNRLYWYRQTLGQGPEFLTYFQNEAQLEKSRLLSDRFSAERPKGSFSTLEIQRTEQGDSAMYLCASSGGDRSNYGYTFGSGTRLTVV.

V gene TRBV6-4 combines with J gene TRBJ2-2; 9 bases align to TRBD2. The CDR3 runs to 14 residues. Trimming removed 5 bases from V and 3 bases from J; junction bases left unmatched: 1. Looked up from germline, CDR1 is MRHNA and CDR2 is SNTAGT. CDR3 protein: CASSWTSDTGELFF. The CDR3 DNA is TGTGCCAGCAGTTGGACTAGCGACACCGGGGAGCTGTTTTTT.

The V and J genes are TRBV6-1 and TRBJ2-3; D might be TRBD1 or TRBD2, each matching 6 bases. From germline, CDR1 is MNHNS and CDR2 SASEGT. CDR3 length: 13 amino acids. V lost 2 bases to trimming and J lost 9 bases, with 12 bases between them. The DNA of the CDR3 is TGTGCCAGCAGTGAACTAAGGGGGGAGACGCAGTATTTT. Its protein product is CASSELRGETQYF.

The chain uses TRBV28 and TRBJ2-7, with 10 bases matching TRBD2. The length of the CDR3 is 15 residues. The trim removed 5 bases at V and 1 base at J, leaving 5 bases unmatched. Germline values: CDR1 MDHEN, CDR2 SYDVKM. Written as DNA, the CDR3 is TGTGCCAGCAGTACTAGCGGGACCTCATCCTACGAGCAGTACTTC. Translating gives CASSTSGTSSYEQYF. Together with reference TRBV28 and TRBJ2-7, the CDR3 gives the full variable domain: DVKVTQSSRYLVKRTGEKVFLECVQDMDHENMFWYRQDPGLGLRLIYFSYDVKMKEKGDIPEGYSVSREKKERFSLILESASTNQTSMYLCASSTSGTSSYEQYFGPGTRLTVT.

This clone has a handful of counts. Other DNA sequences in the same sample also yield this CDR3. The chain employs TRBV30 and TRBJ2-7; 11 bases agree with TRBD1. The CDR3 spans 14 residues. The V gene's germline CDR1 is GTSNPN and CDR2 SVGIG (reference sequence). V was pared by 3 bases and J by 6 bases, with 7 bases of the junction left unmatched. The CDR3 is CAWRKGTGGREQYF. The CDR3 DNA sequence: TGTGCCTGGAGAAAAGGGACAGGGGGTCGCGAGCAGTACTTC.

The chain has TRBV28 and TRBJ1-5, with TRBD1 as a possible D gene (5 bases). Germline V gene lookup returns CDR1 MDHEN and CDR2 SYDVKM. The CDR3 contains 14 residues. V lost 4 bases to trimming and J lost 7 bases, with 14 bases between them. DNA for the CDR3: TGTGCCAGCAGTTCAGCGGGGCATAGGCAGCCCCAGCATTTT. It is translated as CASSSAGHRQPQHF.

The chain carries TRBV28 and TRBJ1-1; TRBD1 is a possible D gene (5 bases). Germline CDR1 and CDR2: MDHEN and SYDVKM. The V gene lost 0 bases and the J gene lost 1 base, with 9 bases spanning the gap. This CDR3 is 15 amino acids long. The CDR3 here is CASSLWARENTEAFF. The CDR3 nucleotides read TGTGCCAGCAGTTTATGGGCCAGGGAGAACACTGAAGCTTTCTTT.

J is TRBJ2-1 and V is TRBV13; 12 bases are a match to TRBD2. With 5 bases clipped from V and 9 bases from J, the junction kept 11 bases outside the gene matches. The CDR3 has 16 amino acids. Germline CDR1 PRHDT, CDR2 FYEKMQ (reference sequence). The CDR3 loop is CASSPSTSGRVSEQFF. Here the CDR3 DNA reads TGTGCCAGCAGCCCCTCGACTAGCGGGAGAGTTAGTGAGCAGTTCTTC.

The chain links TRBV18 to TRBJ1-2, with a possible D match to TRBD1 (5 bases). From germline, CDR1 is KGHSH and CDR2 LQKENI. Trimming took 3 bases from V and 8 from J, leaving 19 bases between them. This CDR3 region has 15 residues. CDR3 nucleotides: TGTGCCAGCTCACCCCCGGCCGGGCTACAGGAGGGCTACACCTTC. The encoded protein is CASSPPAGLQEGYTF.

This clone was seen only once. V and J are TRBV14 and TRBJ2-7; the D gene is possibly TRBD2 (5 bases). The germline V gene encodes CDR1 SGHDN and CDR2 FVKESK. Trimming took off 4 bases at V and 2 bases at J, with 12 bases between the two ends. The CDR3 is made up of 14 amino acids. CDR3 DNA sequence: TGTGCCAGCAGCCCCAGCTTCGGGGCCTACGAGCAGTACTTC. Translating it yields CASSPSFGAYEQYF.

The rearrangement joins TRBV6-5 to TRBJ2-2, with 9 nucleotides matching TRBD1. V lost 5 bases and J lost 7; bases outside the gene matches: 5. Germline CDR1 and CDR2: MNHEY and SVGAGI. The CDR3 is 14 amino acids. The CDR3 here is CASSRGQGIGELFF. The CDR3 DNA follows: TGTGCCAGCAGTAGGGGACAGGGAATCGGGGAGCTGTTTTTT.

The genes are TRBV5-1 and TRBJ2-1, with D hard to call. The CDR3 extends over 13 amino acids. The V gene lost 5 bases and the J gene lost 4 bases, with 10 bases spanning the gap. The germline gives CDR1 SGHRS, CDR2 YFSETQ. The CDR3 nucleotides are TGCGCCAGCAGGGGATGGGGTTACAATGAGCAGTTCTTC. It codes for CASRGWGYNEQFF.

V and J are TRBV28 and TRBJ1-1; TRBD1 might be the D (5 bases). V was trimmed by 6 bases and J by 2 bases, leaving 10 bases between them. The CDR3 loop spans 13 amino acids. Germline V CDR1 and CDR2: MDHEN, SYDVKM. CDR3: CASRPQVNTEAFF. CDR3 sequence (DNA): TGTGCCAGCAGACCACAGGTAAACACTGAAGCTTTCTTT.

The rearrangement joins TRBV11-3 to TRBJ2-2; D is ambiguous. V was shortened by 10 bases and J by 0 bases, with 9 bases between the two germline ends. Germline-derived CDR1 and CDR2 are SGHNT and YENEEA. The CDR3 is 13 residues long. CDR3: CATGTPNTGELFF. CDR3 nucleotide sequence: TGTGCCACCGGAACCCCGAACACCGGGGAGCTGTTTTTT.

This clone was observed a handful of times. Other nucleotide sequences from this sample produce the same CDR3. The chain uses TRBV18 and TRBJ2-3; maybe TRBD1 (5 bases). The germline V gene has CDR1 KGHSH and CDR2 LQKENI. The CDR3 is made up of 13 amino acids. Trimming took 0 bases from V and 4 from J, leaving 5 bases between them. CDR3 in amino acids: CASSPPGADTQYF. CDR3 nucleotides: TGTGCCAGCTCACCACCAGGGGCAGATACGCAGTATTTT.

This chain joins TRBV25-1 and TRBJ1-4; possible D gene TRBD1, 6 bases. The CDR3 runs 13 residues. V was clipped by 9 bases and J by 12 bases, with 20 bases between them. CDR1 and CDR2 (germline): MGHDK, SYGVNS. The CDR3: CASTTGAREELFF. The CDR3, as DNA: TGTGCCAGTACGACAGGAGCCCGAGAGGAACTGTTTTTT. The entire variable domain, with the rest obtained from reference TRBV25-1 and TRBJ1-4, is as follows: EADIYQTPRYLVIGTGKKITLECSQTMGHDKMYWYQQDPGMELHLIHYSYGVNSTEKGDLSSESTVSRIRTEHFPLTLESARPSHTSQYLCASTTGAREELFFGSGTQLSVL.

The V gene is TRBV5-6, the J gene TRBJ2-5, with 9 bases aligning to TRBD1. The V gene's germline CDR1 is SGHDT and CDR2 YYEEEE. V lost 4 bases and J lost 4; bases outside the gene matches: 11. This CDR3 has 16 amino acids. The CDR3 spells CASSTSDRGEGETQYF. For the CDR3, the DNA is TGTGCCAGCAGCACCTCGGACAGGGGCGAAGGAGAGACCCAGTACTTC.

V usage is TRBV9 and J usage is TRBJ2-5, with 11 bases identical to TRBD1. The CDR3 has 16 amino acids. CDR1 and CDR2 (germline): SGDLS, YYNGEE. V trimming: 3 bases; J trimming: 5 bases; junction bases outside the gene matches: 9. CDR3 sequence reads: CASSERRTGGTETQYF. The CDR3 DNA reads TGTGCCAGCAGCGAACGGAGGACAGGGGGCACTGAGACCCAGTACTTC.

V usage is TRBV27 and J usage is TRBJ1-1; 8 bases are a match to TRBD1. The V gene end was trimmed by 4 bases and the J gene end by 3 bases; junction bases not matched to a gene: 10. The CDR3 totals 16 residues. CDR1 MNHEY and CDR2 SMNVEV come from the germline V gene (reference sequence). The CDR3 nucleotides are TGTGCCAGCAGTTCTGGGGCAGGGGGCGTTGACACTGAAGCTTTCTTT. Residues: CASSSGAGGVDTEAFF.

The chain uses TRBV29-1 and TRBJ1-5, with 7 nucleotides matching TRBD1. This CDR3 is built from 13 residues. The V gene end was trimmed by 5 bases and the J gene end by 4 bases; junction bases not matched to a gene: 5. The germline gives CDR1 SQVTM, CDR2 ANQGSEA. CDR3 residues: CSVTDRDNQPQHF. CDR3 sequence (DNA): TGCAGCGTTACCGACAGGGATAATCAGCCCCAGCATTTT.

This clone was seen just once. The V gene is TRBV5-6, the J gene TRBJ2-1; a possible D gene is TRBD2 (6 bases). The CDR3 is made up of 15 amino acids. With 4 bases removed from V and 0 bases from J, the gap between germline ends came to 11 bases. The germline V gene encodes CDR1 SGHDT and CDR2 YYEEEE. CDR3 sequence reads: CASSPRGSSYNEQFF. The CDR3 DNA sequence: TGTGCCAGCAGCCCGCGGGGAAGCTCCTACAATGAGCAGTTCTTC.

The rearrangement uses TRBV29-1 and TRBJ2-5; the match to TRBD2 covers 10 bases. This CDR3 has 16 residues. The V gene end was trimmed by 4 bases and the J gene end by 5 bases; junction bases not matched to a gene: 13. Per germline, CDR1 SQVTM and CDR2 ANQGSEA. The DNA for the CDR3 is TGCAGCGTTGTTGGACTAGCGGAGTCTTCGCGGGAGACCCAGTACTTC. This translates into CSVVGLAESSRETQYF.

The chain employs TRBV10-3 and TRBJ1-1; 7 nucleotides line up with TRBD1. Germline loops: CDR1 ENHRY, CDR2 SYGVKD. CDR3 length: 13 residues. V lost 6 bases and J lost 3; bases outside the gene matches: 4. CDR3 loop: CAISSRGDTEAFF. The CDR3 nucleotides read TGTGCCATCAGCTCCAGGGGGGACACTGAAGCTTTCTTT.

For the CDR3, the DNA is TGTGCCAGCAGCCTCGCCGGGAGTATCTACAATGAGCAGTTCTTC. Its protein product is CASSLAGSIYNEQFF. The chain carries TRBV14 and TRBJ2-1, with D perhaps TRBD2 (6 bases). The germline V gene has CDR1 SGHDN and CDR2 FVKESK. This CDR3 is built from 15 residues. Trimming shortened V by 4 bases and J by 3 bases, and 13 bases separated the two germline ends. The variable domain in full, completed from reference TRBV14 and TRBJ2-1, reads EAGVTQFPSHSVIEKGQTVTLRCDPISGHDNLYWYRRVMGKEIKFLLHFVKESKQDESGMPNNRFLAERTGGTYSTLKVQPAELEDSGVYFCASSLAGSIYNEQFFGPGTRLTVL.

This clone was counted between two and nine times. The CDR3 bases are TGTGCCAGCAGCCGACAGTCCCCGGGGGATACGCAGTATTTT. Residues: CASSRQSPGDTQYF. This sequence joins TRBV11-3 and TRBJ2-3, with D perhaps given as TRBD1 or TRBD2 (5 bases each). This CDR3 has 14 residues. Between the trimmed V and J ends, which lost 5 bases and 6 bases, there was a span of 15 bases. From germline, CDR1 is SGHNT and CDR2 YENEEA.

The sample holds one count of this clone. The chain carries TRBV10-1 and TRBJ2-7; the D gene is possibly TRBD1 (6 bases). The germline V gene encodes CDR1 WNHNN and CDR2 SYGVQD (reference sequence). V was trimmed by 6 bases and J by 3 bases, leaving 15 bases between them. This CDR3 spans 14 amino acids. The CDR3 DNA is TGCGCCAGCAGCCGGGACACGAGCTTCTACGAGCAGTACTTC. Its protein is CASSRDTSFYEQYF.

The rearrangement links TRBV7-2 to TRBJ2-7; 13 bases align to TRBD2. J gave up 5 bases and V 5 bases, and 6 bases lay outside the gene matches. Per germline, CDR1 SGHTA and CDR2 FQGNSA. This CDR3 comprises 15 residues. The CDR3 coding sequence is TGTGCCAGCAGCACCCGGACTAGCGGGAGCAACGAGCAGTACTTC. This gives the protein CASSTRTSGSNEQYF.